Following are 19 T cell receptor beta chains from one sample sequenced in a study of blood T cell repertoires in COVID-19. The repertoire was sequenced with immunoSEQ multiplex PCR; TCRdb's copy has only in-frame clones and lacks some. The repertoire holds fewer than 350,000 clones, with around 90% as singletons. Source material: PBMCs or T cells enriched from blood (not recorded which). Receptors originate from a woman aged 40 to 49 who had recovered from COVID-19.

The chain combines TRBV3-1 (or the pseudogene TRBV3-2) with TRBJ1-2; 10 nucleotides line up with TRBD1. Germline loops: CDR1 LGHDT, CDR2 YNNKEL (reference sequence). This CDR3 spans 16 amino acids. V lost 4 bases, J lost 3 bases, and 8 bases stayed unmatched. The CDR3 DNA is TGTGCCAGCAGCCGGGAGGACAGGGGGATAGACTATGGCTACACCTTC. Its translation: CASSREDRGIDYGYTF.

This chain connects TRBV7-2 to TRBJ2-1; TRBD1 aligns across 10 bases. Trimming took 5 bases from V and 3 from J; bases not matched to a gene: 7. CDR3 size: 16 residues. Germline V gives CDR1 SGHTA, CDR2 FQGNSA. The DNA of the CDR3 is TGTGCCAGCAGCCCGACAGGGGGCGCGGGCTACAATGAGCAGTTCTTC. Translating gives CASSPTGGAGYNEQFF.

A few counts support this clone. The chain combines TRBV5-6 with TRBJ1-2; D is undetermined. The germline gives CDR1 SGHDT, CDR2 YYEEEE. The CDR3 is made up of 13 amino acids. The V gene lost 1 base and the J gene lost 4 bases, with 8 bases spanning the gap. CDR3 residues: CASSLYRSYGYTF. In DNA, the CDR3 is TGTGCCAGCAGCTTGTACCGTAGCTATGGCTACACCTTC.

The chain joins TRBV3-1 (or the pseudogene TRBV3-2) to TRBJ1-1, with 9 bases identical to TRBD1. CDR3 length equals 17 residues. Germline trimming cut 4 bases from V and 5 bases from J; bases unmatched to any gene: 14. Per the germline V gene, CDR1 is LGHDT and CDR2 is YNNKEL (reference sequence). DNA for the CDR3: TGTGCCAGCAGCCCCCCCGGGACAGGGTTTTCATGGACTGAAGCTTTCTTT. Translating gives CASSPPGTGFSWTEAFF.

The rearrangement uses TRBV2 and TRBJ1-2; 8 nucleotides line up with TRBD1. V lost 6 bases to trimming and J lost 7 bases; unmatched junction nucleotides: 7. The length of the CDR3 is 13 residues. Germline CDR1 and CDR2: SNHLY and FYNNEI. The DNA of the CDR3 is TGTGCCAGCAGGCCGGGGGGACAGGCTGGCTACACCTTC. It is translated as CASRPGGQAGYTF.

The CDR3 is CASTPPGLAADEQYF. The CDR3 nucleotides are TGTGCCAGCACCCCACCGGGACTAGCGGCTGACGAGCAGTACTTC. V and J are TRBV2 and TRBJ2-7, with 11 bases matching TRBD2. J gave up 5 bases and V 7 bases, and 10 bases lay outside the gene matches. The CDR3 is 15 amino acids. The germline CDR1 and CDR2 sequences are SNHLY and FYNNEI.

The J gene is TRBJ1-2, the V gene TRBV12-3 or TRBV12-4; unclear D gene. Trimming removed 3 bases at V and 8 bases at J, with 10 bases between. CDR3 length: 12 amino acids. CDR3 protein: CASSFGATGYTF. The CDR3 nucleotides read TGTGCCAGCAGTTTTGGAGCGACCGGCTACACCTTC.

The V and J genes are TRBV6-1 and TRBJ1-2; the D is unclear. Germline V CDR1 and CDR2: MNHNS, SASEGT. Trimming left V 2 bases short and J 4 bases short, with 11 bases between. This CDR3 contains 14 residues. The chain's CDR3 is CASSELNTPYGYTF. DNA of the CDR3: TGTGCCAGCAGTGAACTTAACACCCCCTATGGCTACACCTTC.

This chain's CDR3 is CASSADTYEQYF. CDR3 DNA sequence: TGTGCCAGCAGTGCCGACACCTACGAGCAGTACTTC. The chain recombines TRBV2 with TRBJ2-7; D gene unclear. Germline CDR1 is SNHLY and CDR2 is FYNNEI. Trimming removed 4 bases from V and 2 bases from J, with 6 bases in between. The CDR3 covers 12 residues. The full variable domain, completed using reference TRBV2 and TRBJ2-7, is EPEVTQTPSHQVTQMGQEVILRCVPISNHLYFYWYRQILGQKVEFLVSFYNNEISEKSEIFDDQFSVERPDGSNFTLKIRSTKLEDSAMYFCASSADTYEQYFGPGTRLTVT.

A single count supports this clone. The genes are TRBV24-1 and TRBJ2-2, with 7 positions matching TRBD1. V lost 3 bases to trimming and J lost 9 bases; unmatched junction nucleotides: 6. The CDR3 length is 14 residues. The germline V gene has CDR1 KGHDR and CDR2 SFDVKD. The CDR3 coding sequence is TGTGCCACCAGTGATACACAGGGGACCAGGGAGCTGTTTTTT. Protein: CATSDTQGTRELFF.

The chain is built from TRBV7-2 and TRBJ2-3; the D gene is possibly TRBD2 (5 bases). Germline-derived CDR1 and CDR2 are SGHTA and FQGNSA. The CDR3 sequence is 13 residues long. V was clipped by 1 base and J by 5 bases, with 7 bases between them. The CDR3 sequence: CASSLGGIDTQYF. CDR3 nucleotide sequence: TGTGCCAGCAGCTTAGGAGGGATAGATACGCAGTATTTT.

The CDR3 sequence: CASSLVSGGGSSGYGYTF. The CDR3 coding sequence is TGCGCCAGCAGCTTGGTGTCAGGGGGAGGTAGTTCGGGCTATGGCTACACCTTC. The chain uses TRBV5-1 and TRBJ1-2; 7 nucleotides align to TRBD1. Germline lookup yields CDR1 SGHRS and CDR2 YFSETQ. The CDR3 is 18 residues long. The ends lost 0 bases at V and 4 bases at J; junction bases unmatched: 15.

This sequence joins TRBV11-2 and TRBJ1-5; 7 positions agree with TRBD1. Germline V gene sequence: CDR1 SGHAT, CDR2 FQNNGV. The CDR3 has 15 residues. The V and J ends lost 3 bases and 1 base, in that order; junction bases with no gene match: 3. For the CDR3, the DNA is TGTGCCAGCAGCTTTGGGACAGCAAGCAATCAGCCCCAGCATTTT. It yields the protein CASSFGTASNQPQHF.

The J gene is TRBJ2-7, the V gene TRBV25-1; TRBD2 matches 7 bases. J was trimmed by 0 bases and V by 4 bases; bases with no gene match: 3. CDR1 and CDR2 from the germline V gene are MGHDK and SYGVNS. CDR3 length: 14 amino acids. Here the CDR3 DNA reads TGTGCCAGCAGTGGGGGGGGTAGCTCCTACGAGCAGTACTTC. Translation gives CASSGGGSSYEQYF.

The chain joins TRBV28 to TRBJ1-1, with 9 positions matching TRBD1. V gave up 5 bases and J gave up 6 bases; unmatched junction bases: 13. The length of the CDR3 is 16 residues. Germline values: CDR1 MDHEN, CDR2 SYDVKM. The CDR3 loop is CASSPTGTGRSAEAFF. CDR3 in DNA: TGTGCCAGCAGTCCCACCGGGACAGGGAGAAGCGCTGAAGCTTTCTTT.

This chain's CDR3 is CASSVVGVYTEAFF. DNA of the CDR3: TGTGCCAGCAGCGTGGTAGGGGTTTACACTGAAGCTTTCTTT. The chain joins TRBV9 to TRBJ1-1, with D perhaps matching TRBD1 (5 bases). This CDR3 has 14 residues. V gave up 2 bases and J gave up 3 bases, with 11 bases separating them. CDR1 and CDR2 from the germline V gene are SGDLS and YYNGEE.

The genes are TRBV5-1 and TRBJ1-2; no definite D call. The V end was cut by 2 bases, the J end by 0 bases, with 14 bases between. The CDR3 consists of 16 residues. Germline V gene lookup returns CDR1 SGHRS and CDR2 YFSETQ. The CDR3, as DNA: TGCGCCAGCAGCTTTAATGGCAGGCGCTCTAACTATGGCTACACCTTC. Encoded protein: CASSFNGRRSNYGYTF.

J is TRBJ2-7 and V is TRBV15; the D is unclear. Germline V gene lookup returns CDR1 LNHNV and CDR2 YYDKDF (reference sequence). The CDR3 runs to 13 residues. Deletions cut 0 bases from V and 4 bases from J, with 7 bases between. CDR3 amino acids: CATSRDRRYEQYF. The CDR3 coding sequence is TGTGCCACCAGCAGAGATCGCAGATACGAGCAGTACTTC.

Comments on this clone: The junction differs from germline at one of its ends, possibly a read error. The chain uses TRBV7-6 and TRBJ2-6; maybe TRBD1 (6 bases). The CDR3 runs to 16 residues. The germline V gene encodes CDR1 SGHVS and CDR2 FNYEAQ. CDR3: CASSLGQISGANVLTF. Written as DNA, the CDR3 is TGTGCCAGCAGTTTAGGACAGATCTCTGGGGCCAACGTCCTGACTTTC.